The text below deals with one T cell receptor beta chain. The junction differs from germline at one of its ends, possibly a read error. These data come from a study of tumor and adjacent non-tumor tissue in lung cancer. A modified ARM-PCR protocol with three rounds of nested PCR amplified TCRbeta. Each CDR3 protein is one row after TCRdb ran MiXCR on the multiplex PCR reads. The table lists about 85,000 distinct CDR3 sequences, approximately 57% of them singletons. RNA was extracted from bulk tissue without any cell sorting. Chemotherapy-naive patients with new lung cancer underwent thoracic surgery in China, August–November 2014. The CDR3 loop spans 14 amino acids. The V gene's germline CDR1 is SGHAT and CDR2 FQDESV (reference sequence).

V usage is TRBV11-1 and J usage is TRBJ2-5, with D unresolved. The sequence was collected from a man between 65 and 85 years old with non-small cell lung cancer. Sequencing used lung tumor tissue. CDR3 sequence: CASTRCDLQETQYF. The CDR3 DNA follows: TGTGCCAGCACCCGGTGTGATCTACAAGAGACCCAATACTTC.